This note documents a single TCR beta chain sequence. There is no known antigen for this receptor. No per-base quality is available; no much larger clone lies one base away. This entry is derived from a study of T cell repertoires in ileal Crohn's disease (dated by TCRdb to about 2019). Study-wide context: Median disease duration was about eight years, and around 35% of patients were identified as active smokers at the time of surgery. The study was conducted in parallel with a multicentre cohort that was designed to identify predictors of early endoscopic recurrence following ileocolonic resection. M6 samples were neoterminal ileum biopsies taken at postoperative colonoscopy. About half of the patients received postoperative therapy: around ten received thiopurines and approximately 19 received anti-TNF agents. TCR repertoire analysis was done in about 57 Crohn's disease patients from a prospective multicentre cohort. A Rutgeerts score higher than i0 was the definition used for endoscopic postoperative recurrence. Surgery was performed for a complication in all patients, with stricturing disease in roughly 61% and penetrating disease in approximately 40%. A total of roughly 170 mucosal samples from around 57 patients were sequenced, collected from several sites on the surgical specimen and at postoperative endoscopy. General conclusions and limits of the study: Postoperative endoscopy was performed at varying times within the first year after surgery, with a median delay of 6.9 months. Sorted CD8 T cells carried more high-frequency clones than CD4 T cells, suggesting mucosal expansions were mainly CD8. Higher percentages of high-frequency clones at the time of surgery were linked to endoscopic recurrence, and every patient with clonality above 26.8% (18/57) had recurrence. A significantly higher proportion of clonal expansions was observed in active smokers at surgery than in non-smokers (about 25% vs 20%, p=0.02). Mucosal CD4 and CD8 T cells were sorted and sequenced only in a subgroup of patients, the size of which was not stated.

According to the germline V gene, CDR1 reads KGHSH and CDR2 reads LQKENI. The CDR3 starts with the cysteine, ends with the phenylalanine, and has 15 residues. Of all the DNA, just the CDR3 is kept, 45 bases in frame from base 1. V and J are trimmed by 8 bases and 3 bases, and the gene matches miss 7 bases of the junction. About 500 nanograms of biopsy DNA per sample were submitted for commercial TCRB immunosequencing. A two-step, amplification bias-controlled multiplex PCR was used by Adaptive Biotechnology to amplify CDR3 regions from genomic DNA. Primers for every V and J gene segment were used in the first PCR, and barcodes and Illumina adapters were added in the second PCR. An Illumina instrument was used to sequence the CDR3 libraries. The original pipeline was this. Vendor-provided pipelines were combined with custom analysis of raw data in R/Bioconductor under R version 3.3.0. Clonality, which ranges from 0 to 1, was calculated as the inverse of the normalised Shannon entropy across all productive clones. The repertoire share taken up by the top 100 clones defined high-frequency clones, and only clones that passed a 95% confidence test were kept. Repertoire diversity was measured with the Simpson index, and overlap between samples was measured with the Morisita-Horn index. TCRdb took over this immuneACCESS table, retaining in-frame rearrangements with V and J assigned. Such tables are incomplete; in checked studies, under half of the missing clones stem from an unresolved V gene, and the remainder is unexplained. The V and J calls and the clone size are those of that table, but D and trimming were determined from the DNA. This sample lists about 62,000 clones; 85% to 90% were detected once. The biggest ten clones account for roughly 2% of the sample.

The time point tag for this specimen amounts to: neoterminal ileum biopsy at postoperative endoscopy, about 6 months after surgery. Adults with ileal or ileocolonic Crohn's disease for whom ileocolonic resection was indicated were considered eligible. Whole ileal mucosal biopsies were stored frozen at -80°C before DNA extraction. Genomic DNA was extracted from frozen whole biopsies using a TRizol-based method and was quantified with a NanoDrop 2000 spectrophotometer. The sample consisted of ileal tissue. The TCR originated in an adult with Crohn's disease. This sequence uses TRBV18 and TRBJ2-2; 9 middle bases align to TRBD1. At the DNA level, the sequence is TGTGCCAGCCACAGACAGGGGGTTGACACCGGGGAGCTGTTTTTT. Its translation is CASHRQGVDTGELFF. Outside the CDR3, residues come from the reference TRBV18 and TRBJ2-2 proteins, so the full variable domain is: NAGVMQNPRHLVRRRGQEARLRCSPMKGHSHVYWYRQLPEEGLKFMVYLQKENIIDESGMPKERFSAEFPKEGPSILRIQQVVRGDSAAYFCASHRQGVDTGELFFGEGSRLTVL.